One and the same sample provided the 25 T cell receptor beta chains below, sequenced in a study of T cells in Graves' hyperthyroidism and ophthalmopathy. RNA transcripts served as the template for amplifying TCR beta CDR3 regions. TCR CDR3 underwent first-round RT-PCR with the HTBI primer set. Each CDR3 protein is one row after TCRdb ran MiXCR on the multiplex PCR reads. Of about 300,000 distinct CDR3 sequences listed, 15% to 20% are singletons. Input material: blood. All receptors derive from a man aged 45-60 years with Graves' ophthalmopathy.

The chain is built from TRBV11-3 and TRBJ2-1; maybe TRBD2 (5 bases). Germline lookup yields CDR1 SGHNT and CDR2 YENEEA. Trimming pared 5 bases from V and 13 bases from J, leaving 18 bases between. The CDR3 is 13 amino acids. Here the CDR3 reads CASSQHMGSLQFF. In nucleotides, the CDR3 is TGTGCCAGCAGCCAGCATATGGGGAGTTTACAGTTCTTC.

This clonotype was detected many times. The V gene is TRBV11-3, the J gene TRBJ2-3, with 11 bases fitting TRBD1. The CDR3 length is 16 residues. V lost 4 bases, J lost 2 bases, and 5 bases stayed unmatched. Germline V lookup: CDR1 SGHNT, CDR2 YENEEA. CDR3 nucleotides: TGTGCCAGCAGCTCCGGACAGGGGGCTTCCACAGATACGCAGTATTTT. This encodes CASSSGQGASTDTQYF.

This chain connects TRBV6-1 to TRBJ2-5, with 9 bases identical to TRBD1. Per germline, CDR1 MNHNS and CDR2 SASEGT. The junction had 10 bases not matched to a gene; V was cut back by 6 bases and J by 14 bases. The CDR3 is 12 residues long. The CDR3 region is CASSATGGAGYF. DNA of the CDR3: TGTGCCAGCAGCGCCACAGGGGGCGCTGGATACTTC.

The chain joins TRBV12-3 or TRBV12-4 to TRBJ1-1; D not resolved. The CDR3 loop spans 13 amino acids. Trimming cost V 2 bases and J 7 bases, with 11 bases left between them. The CDR3 sequence: CASSLFLSHEAFF. CDR3 bases: TGTGCCAGCAGTTTATTCCTTAGTCATGAAGCTTTCTTT.

This clonotype was observed many times. V gene TRBV28 combines with J gene TRBJ2-7, with D tentatively TRBD1 (6 bases). V dropped 4 bases and J dropped 0 bases, with 13 bases sitting between them. This CDR3 spans 15 amino acids. Germline CDR1 MDHEN, CDR2 SYDVKM. Here the CDR3 reads CASSSRGVLSYEQYF. CDR3 in DNA: TGTGCCAGCAGTTCCAGGGGAGTACTCTCCTACGAGCAGTACTTC.

This chain joins TRBV19 and TRBJ1-1, with 9 bases matching TRBD1. The V gene end was trimmed by 3 bases and the J gene end by 4 bases; junction bases not matched to a gene: 21. CDR1 is LNHDA, CDR2 SQIVND, per germline (reference sequence). The CDR3 contains 20 residues. The CDR3 DNA reads TGTGCCAGTAGTATCCCTTCCCTGGGACAGGGTAGACGCTACGGCACTGAAGCTTTCTTT. This gives the protein CASSIPSLGQGRRYGTEAFF.

This clonotype came up a few times. The chain couples TRBV7-9 to TRBJ2-7; D is unclear. Germline assignment: CDR1 SEHNR and CDR2 FQNEAQ (reference sequence). V lost 5 bases and J 6 bases, leaving 17 bases between the germline ends. This CDR3 contains 14 residues. The CDR3 loop is CASSLMDGAAEQYF. The CDR3 DNA follows: TGTGCCAGCAGCCTGATGGACGGTGCCGCCGAGCAGTACTTC.

Only a few counts were recorded for this clonotype. The CDR3 does not end in the conserved phenylalanine or tryptophan, so this is likely a read error. The DNA is omitted, as the CDR3 cannot be located on it reliably, and the CDR3 follows TCRdb's listing. The rearrangement links TRBV29-1 to TRBJ2-7; no DNA check was done on the table's D call, TRBD1. The CDR3 spans 11 amino acids, including both terminal residues. Germline CDR1 is SQVTM and CDR2 is ANQGSEA. The CDR3 region is CSVGTDYEQSI.

This clonotype was seen only a few times. The chain combines TRBV7-2 with TRBJ1-2, with D perhaps TRBD1 (5 bases). CDR3 length: 15 residues. Germline V CDR1 and CDR2: SGHTA, FQGNSA. V was clipped by 5 bases and J by 4 bases, with 17 bases between them. The CDR3 DNA follows: TGTGCCAGCAGCCCCGACGGACGGGACGGCTATGGCTACACCTTC. Translating gives CASSPDGRDGYGYTF.

This clonotype occurred many times. This chain uses TRBV7-6 with TRBJ2-5, with 9 nucleotides matching TRBD1. V shed 4 bases and J 5 bases; nucleotides not matched to a gene: 11. Germline V gives CDR1 SGHVS, CDR2 FNYEAQ. The CDR3 covers 16 residues. CDR3 region: CASSSGDRAAGETQYF. CDR3 DNA: TGTGCCAGCAGCTCGGGGGACAGGGCGGCCGGGGAGACCCAGTACTTC.

In its sample, this clonotype was seen a few times. The chain is built from TRBV7-9 and TRBJ2-2; no firm D call. The germline V and J ends were trimmed by 2 bases and 0 bases, with 7 bases remaining between them. This CDR3 comprises 15 residues. From germline, CDR1 is SEHNR and CDR2 FQNEAQ (reference sequence). The CDR3 reads CASSLKAANTGELFF. CDR3 nucleotide sequence: TGTGCCAGCAGCTTAAAGGCAGCGAACACCGGGGAGCTGTTTTTT.

Many counts were recorded for this clonotype. The chain employs TRBV12-3 or TRBV12-4 and TRBJ2-7, with D perhaps matching TRBD2 (6 bases). V was clipped by 2 bases and J by 2 bases, with 19 bases between them. CDR3 length: 17 amino acids. This CDR3 reads CASSLIVGGTGAYEQYF. CDR3 sequence (DNA): TGTGCCAGCAGTTTAATAGTCGGAGGGACTGGAGCCTACGAGCAGTACTTC.

This clonotype was detected many times. The chain joins TRBV28 to TRBJ1-5, with D perhaps TRBD1 (6 bases). Germline-derived CDR1 and CDR2 are MDHEN and SYDVKM. This CDR3 is 16 amino acids long. V was pared by 6 bases and J by 0 bases, with 15 bases between. The CDR3 loop reads CASSPSTGNSNQPQHF. In nucleotides, the CDR3 is TGTGCCAGCAGCCCTTCGACAGGCAATAGCAATCAGCCCCAGCATTTT.

V is TRBV10-3 and J is TRBJ2-1; 7 bases are a match to TRBD1. This CDR3 spans 15 amino acids. J was trimmed by 1 base and V by 10 bases; bases with no gene match: 10. Germline V gene data show CDR1 as ENHRY and CDR2 as SYGVKD. The CDR3 loop is CATQDPRGSYNEQFF. The CDR3 nucleotides are TGTGCCACCCAGGACCCCAGGGGGTCCTACAATGAGCAGTTCTTC.

This clonotype was recorded a few times. The J gene is TRBJ2-1, the V gene TRBV5-6; tentatively, D is TRBD1 (5 bases). This CDR3 is 15 amino acids long. From germline, CDR1 is SGHDT and CDR2 YYEEEE. V lost 0 bases, J lost 1 base, and 8 bases lay in between. The CDR3 loop is CASSLEQESYNEQFF. The CDR3 DNA reads TGTGCCAGCAGCTTGGAACAGGAGTCCTACAATGAGCAGTTCTTC.

This clonotype showed up just a few times. This sequence joins TRBV19 and TRBJ2-7, with D possibly called TRBD1 or TRBD2 (5 bases each). Germline CDR1 and CDR2: LNHDA and SQIVND (reference sequence). The V gene lost 10 bases and the J gene lost 0 bases, with 10 bases spanning the gap. The CDR3 is made up of 12 amino acids. The chain's CDR3 is CATGQTSYEQYF. The CDR3, as DNA: TGTGCCACGGGGCAGACCTCCTACGAGCAGTACTTC.

This clonotype was counted ten times or more. The chain links TRBV3-1 to TRBJ2-7; TRBD1 matches 7 bases. The CDR3 spans 15 residues. Germline CDR1 is LGHDT and CDR2 is YNNKEL (reference sequence). V was clipped by 1 base and J by 1 base; unmatched bases: 4. The CDR3 spells CASSQVHRGSYEQYF. In DNA, the CDR3 is TGTGCCAGCAGCCAAGTCCACAGGGGTTCCTACGAGCAGTACTTC.

In its sample, this clonotype was seen a few times. This chain links TRBV6-2 or TRBV6-3 with TRBJ2-5; 7 positions agree with TRBD1. Germline V lookup: CDR1 MNHEY, CDR2 SVGEGT. This CDR3 spans 15 amino acids. Unmatched junction bases numbered 10, after V lost 5 bases and J lost 4 bases. Written as DNA, the CDR3 is TGTGCCAGCAGTCCATACAGGGGTTCAGGAGAGACCCAGTACTTC. It codes for CASSPYRGSGETQYF.

This clonotype was counted at least ten times. This chain connects TRBV18 to TRBJ2-5; unclear D gene. The CDR3 has 12 amino acids. Germline assignment: CDR1 KGHSH and CDR2 LQKENI. Trimming took off 2 bases at V and 2 bases at J, with 3 bases between the two ends. CDR3 amino acids: CASSPSQETQYF. CDR3 DNA sequence: TGTGCCAGCTCACCATCGCAAGAGACCCAGTACTTC. Full variable domain (rest looked up from reference TRBV18 and TRBJ2-5): NAGVMQNPRHLVRRRGQEARLRCSPMKGHSHVYWYRQLPEEGLKFMVYLQKENIIDESGMPKERFSAEFPKEGPSILRIQQVVRGDSAAYFCASSPSQETQYFGPGTRLLVL.

With respect to this clonotype: This may arise from a read error, as a much more abundant clone is one base away. This sequence joins TRBV6-6 and TRBJ2-3; no clear D. Germline CDR1 MNHNY, CDR2 SVGAGI (reference sequence). V was shortened by 0 bases and J by 5 bases, with 15 bases between the two germline ends. There are 16 residues in the CDR3. This CDR3 reads CASSYSQQEIRDTQYF. In DNA, the CDR3 is TGTGCCAGCAGTTACTCCCAGCAGGAGATCAGAGATACGCAGTATTTT.

This clonotype has more than one count but fewer than ten. A read error may be the cause here, since a much bigger clone is one base away. The rearrangement joins TRBV18 to TRBJ1-1; TRBD1 aligns across 7 bases. The CDR3 spans 14 residues. The V gene's germline CDR1 is KGHSH and CDR2 LQKENI. CDR3: CAGSQQGWITEAFF. The CDR3 DNA reads TGTGCCGGCTCTCAACAGGGGTGGATCACTGAAGCTTTCTTT.

This clonotype turned up a few times. V usage is TRBV28 and J usage is TRBJ1-2, with D possibly being TRBD1 (5 bases). CDR1 is MDHEN, CDR2 SYDVKM, per germline. This CDR3 is 14 amino acids long. V was cut by 2 bases and J by 8 bases, with 15 bases left in between. In nucleotides, the CDR3 is TGTGCCAGCAGTTTAACAGGAGGATACAACGGCTACACCTTC. Residues: CASSLTGGYNGYTF.

In its sample, this clonotype was seen a few times. The CDR3 protein is CASSPMSSYEQYF. In DNA form, the CDR3 reads TGTGCCAGCTCACCGATGAGCTCCTACGAGCAGTACTTC. The chain has TRBV18 and TRBJ2-7; the D is unclear. Germline loops: CDR1 KGHSH, CDR2 LQKENI. V was trimmed by 3 bases and J by 0 bases, leaving 6 bases between them. This CDR3 comprises 13 residues. Combining the CDR3 with reference TRBV18 and TRBJ2-7 gives the whole variable domain NAGVMQNPRHLVRRRGQEARLRCSPMKGHSHVYWYRQLPEEGLKFMVYLQKENIIDESGMPKERFSAEFPKEGPSILRIQQVVRGDSAAYFCASSPMSSYEQYFGPGTRLTVT.

This clonotype was seen only a few times. The chain couples TRBV4-2 to TRBJ2-1, with 10 bases matching TRBD2. Per the germline V gene, CDR1 is LGHNA and CDR2 is YNFKEQ. CDR3 length: 16 residues. Germline trimming cut 1 base from V and 8 bases from J; bases unmatched to any gene: 8. DNA for the CDR3: TGTGCCAGCAGCCAAGGGGCTAGCGGGAGTTTAGATGAGCAGTTCTTC. Translating gives CASSQGASGSLDEQFF.

This clonotype was seen only a few times. The chain couples TRBV30 to TRBJ2-4, with D hard to call. The V gene lost 2 bases and the J gene lost 0 bases, with 11 bases spanning the gap. The CDR3 is 15 amino acids. Germline V gene lookup returns CDR1 GTSNPN and CDR2 SVGIG (reference sequence). The CDR3 sequence is CAWSRARIAKNIQYF. The CDR3 bases are TGTGCCTGGAGTCGCGCAAGAATAGCCAAAAACATTCAGTACTTC.